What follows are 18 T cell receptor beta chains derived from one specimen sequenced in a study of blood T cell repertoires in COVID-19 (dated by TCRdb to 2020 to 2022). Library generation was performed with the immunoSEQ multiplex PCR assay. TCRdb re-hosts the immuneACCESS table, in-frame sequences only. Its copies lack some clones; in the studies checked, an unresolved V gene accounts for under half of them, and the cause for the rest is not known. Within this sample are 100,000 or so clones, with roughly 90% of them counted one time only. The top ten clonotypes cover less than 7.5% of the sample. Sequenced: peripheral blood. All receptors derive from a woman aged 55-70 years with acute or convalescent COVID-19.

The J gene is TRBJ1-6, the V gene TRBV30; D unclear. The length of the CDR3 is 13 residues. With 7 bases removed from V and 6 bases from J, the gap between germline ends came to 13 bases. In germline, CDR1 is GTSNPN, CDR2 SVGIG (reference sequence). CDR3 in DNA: TGTGCCTCAGCAAGGGAGAGTAATTCACCCCTCCACTTT. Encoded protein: CASARESNSPLHF.

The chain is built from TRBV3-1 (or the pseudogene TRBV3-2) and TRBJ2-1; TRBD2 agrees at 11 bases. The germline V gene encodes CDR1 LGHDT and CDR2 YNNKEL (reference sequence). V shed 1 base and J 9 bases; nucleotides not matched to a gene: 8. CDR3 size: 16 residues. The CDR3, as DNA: TGTGCCAGCAGCCAAGTCCTTCTAGCGGGAGGAGGTGAGCAGTTCTTC. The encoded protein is CASSQVLLAGGGEQFF.

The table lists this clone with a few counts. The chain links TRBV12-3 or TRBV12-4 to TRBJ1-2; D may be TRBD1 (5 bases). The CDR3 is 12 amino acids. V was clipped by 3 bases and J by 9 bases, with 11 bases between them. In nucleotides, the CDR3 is TGTGCCAGCAGTTTTAGGGGTTTACGCTACACCTTC. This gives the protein CASSFRGLRYTF.

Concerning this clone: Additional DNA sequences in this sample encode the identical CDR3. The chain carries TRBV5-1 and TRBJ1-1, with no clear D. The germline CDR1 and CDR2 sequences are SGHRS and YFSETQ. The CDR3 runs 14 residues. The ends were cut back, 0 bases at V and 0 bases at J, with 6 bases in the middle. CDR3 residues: CASSLGGLNTEAFF. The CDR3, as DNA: TGCGCCAGCAGCTTGGGAGGGCTGAACACTGAAGCTTTCTTT.

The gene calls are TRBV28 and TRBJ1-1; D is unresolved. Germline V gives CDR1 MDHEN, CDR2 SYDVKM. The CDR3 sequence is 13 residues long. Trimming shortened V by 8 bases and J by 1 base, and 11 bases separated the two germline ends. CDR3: CASSVHGNTEAFF. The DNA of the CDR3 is TGTGCCAGCTCCGTTCACGGGAACACTGAAGCTTTCTTT.

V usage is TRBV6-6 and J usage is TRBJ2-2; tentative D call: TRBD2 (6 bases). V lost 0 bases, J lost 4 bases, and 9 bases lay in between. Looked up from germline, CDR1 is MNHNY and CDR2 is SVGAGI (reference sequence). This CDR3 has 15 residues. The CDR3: CASSYSPGLTGELFF. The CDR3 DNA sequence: TGTGCCAGCAGTTACTCACCGGGACTCACCGGGGAGCTGTTTTTT.

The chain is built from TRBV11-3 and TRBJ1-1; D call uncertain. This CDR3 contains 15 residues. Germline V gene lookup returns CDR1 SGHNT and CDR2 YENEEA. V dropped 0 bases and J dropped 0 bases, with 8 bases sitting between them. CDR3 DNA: TGTGCCAGCAGCTTAGATACCTCTATGAACACTGAAGCTTTCTTT. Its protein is CASSLDTSMNTEAFF.

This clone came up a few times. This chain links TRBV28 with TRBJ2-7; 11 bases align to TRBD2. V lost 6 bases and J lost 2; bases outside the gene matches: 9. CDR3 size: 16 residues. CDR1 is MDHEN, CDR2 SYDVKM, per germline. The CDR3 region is CASRIGGTSGTYEQYF. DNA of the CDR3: TGTGCCAGCAGGATTGGGGGGACTAGCGGTACCTACGAGCAGTACTTC.

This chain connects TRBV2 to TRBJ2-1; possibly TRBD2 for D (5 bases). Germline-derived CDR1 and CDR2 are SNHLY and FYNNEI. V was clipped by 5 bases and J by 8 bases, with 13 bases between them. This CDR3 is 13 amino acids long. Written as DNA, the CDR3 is TGTGCCAGCAGTCAGGCGCGGCGGGATGAGCAGTTCTTC. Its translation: CASSQARRDEQFF.

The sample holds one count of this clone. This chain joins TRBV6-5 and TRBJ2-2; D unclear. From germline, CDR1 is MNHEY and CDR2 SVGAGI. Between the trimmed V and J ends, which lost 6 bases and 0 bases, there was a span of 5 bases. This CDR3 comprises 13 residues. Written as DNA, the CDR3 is TGTGCCAGCAGACAAACGAACACCGGGGAGCTGTTTTTT. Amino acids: CASRQTNTGELFF.

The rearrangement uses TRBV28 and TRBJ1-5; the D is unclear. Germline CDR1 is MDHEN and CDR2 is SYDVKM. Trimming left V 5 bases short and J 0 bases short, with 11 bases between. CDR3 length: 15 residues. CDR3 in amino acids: CASSRGIYSNQPQHF. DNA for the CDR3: TGTGCCAGCAGTCGGGGTATTTATAGCAATCAGCCCCAGCATTTT.

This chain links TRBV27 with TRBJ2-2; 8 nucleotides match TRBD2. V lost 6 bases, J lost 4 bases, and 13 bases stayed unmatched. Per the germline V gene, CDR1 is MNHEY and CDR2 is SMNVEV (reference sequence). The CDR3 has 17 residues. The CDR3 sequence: CASSSLTHSGITGELFF. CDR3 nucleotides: TGTGCCAGCAGCTCACTTACTCATAGCGGGATCACCGGGGAGCTGTTTTTT.

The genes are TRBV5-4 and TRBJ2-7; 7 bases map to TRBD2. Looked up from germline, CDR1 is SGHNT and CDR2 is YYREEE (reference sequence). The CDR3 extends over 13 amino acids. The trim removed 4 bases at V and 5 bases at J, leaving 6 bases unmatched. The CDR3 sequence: CASSRDYGHEQYV. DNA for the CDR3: TGTGCCAGCAGCAGGGACTACGGGCACGAGCAGTACGTC.

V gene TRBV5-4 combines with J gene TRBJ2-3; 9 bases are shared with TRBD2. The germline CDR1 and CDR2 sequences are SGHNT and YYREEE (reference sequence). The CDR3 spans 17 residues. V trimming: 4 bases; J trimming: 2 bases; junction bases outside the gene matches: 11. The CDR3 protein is CASSLGVAGVLTDTQYF. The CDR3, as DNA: TGTGCCAGCAGCCTCGGGGTAGCGGGAGTCCTCACAGATACGCAGTATTTT.

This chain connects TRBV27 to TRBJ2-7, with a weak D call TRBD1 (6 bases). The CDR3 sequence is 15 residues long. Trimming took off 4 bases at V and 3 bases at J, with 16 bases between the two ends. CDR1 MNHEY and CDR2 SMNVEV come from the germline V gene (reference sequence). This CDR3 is CASSSTGTRYYEQYF. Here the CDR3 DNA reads TGTGCCAGCAGTTCCACCGGGACAAGATACTACGAGCAGTACTTC.

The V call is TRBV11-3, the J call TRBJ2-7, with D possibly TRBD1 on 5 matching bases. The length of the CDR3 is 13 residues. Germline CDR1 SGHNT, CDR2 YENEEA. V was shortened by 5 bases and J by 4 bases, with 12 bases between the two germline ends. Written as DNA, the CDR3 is TGTGCCAGCAGCCGCGGACACCTTTACGAGCAGTACGTC. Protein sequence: CASSRGHLYEQYV.

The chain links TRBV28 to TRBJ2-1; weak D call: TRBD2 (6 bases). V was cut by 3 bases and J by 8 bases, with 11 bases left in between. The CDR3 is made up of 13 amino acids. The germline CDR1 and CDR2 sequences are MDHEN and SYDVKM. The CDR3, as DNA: TGTGCCAGCAGTTTGAGCGGAGGGGATGAGCAGTTCTTC. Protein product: CASSLSGGDEQFF.

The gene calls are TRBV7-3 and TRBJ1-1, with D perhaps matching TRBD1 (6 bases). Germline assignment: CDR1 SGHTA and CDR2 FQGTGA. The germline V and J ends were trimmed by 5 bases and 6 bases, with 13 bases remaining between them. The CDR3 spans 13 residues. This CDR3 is CASSQGGSSEAFF. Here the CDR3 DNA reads TGTGCCAGCAGCCAAGGGGGTTCGTCTGAAGCTTTCTTT.